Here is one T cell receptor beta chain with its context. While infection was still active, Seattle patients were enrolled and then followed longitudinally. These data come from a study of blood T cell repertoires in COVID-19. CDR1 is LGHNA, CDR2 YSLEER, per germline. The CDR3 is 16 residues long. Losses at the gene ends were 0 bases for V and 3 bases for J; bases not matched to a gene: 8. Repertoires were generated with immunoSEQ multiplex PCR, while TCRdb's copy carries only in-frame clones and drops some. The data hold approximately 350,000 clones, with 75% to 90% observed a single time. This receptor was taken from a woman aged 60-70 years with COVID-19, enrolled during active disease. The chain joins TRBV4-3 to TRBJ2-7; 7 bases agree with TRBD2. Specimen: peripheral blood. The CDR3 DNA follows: TGCGCCAGCAGCCAAGATGCCCTAGCGGATAACTACGAGCAGTACTTC. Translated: CASSQDALADNYEQYF.